The table lists the clone carrying this T cell receptor beta chain with a few counts. Its target is unknown. PCR used 60 Vbeta primers and 13 Jbeta primers. The data were produced by immunoSEQ multiplex PCR, yet TCRdb's version contains in-frame clones alone and is incomplete. Of around 160,000 clones listed, 75% were seen once; the top ten hold over 4%. The data were obtained in a study of cytomegalovirus exposure and HLA in healthy donors. Study-wide background: There were 88 million or so unique TCRs (from HLA-typed donors) in an early data release.

Regarding the study as a whole: A missense variant in DCLRE1C was later tied to TCR beta V- and J-gene trimming. The authors enumerated some 170 TCR beta chains as linked to cytomegalovirus.

The sequencing input was PBMCs. This sequence originates from a male donor in good health and CMV-seronegative.

CDR3 DNA: TGTGCCAGCAGTTCGACAGGGCCCACCTACAATGAGCAGTTCTTC. Protein product: CASSSTGPTYNEQFF. The chain is built from TRBV28 and TRBJ2-1; 7 nucleotides agree with TRBD1. This CDR3 region has 15 residues. Germline CDR1 and CDR2: MDHEN and SYDVKM. The J segment lost 2 bases and the V segment lost 4 bases, leaving 5 bases of the junction unmatched.